This TCR beta chain was documented in a study of blood T cell repertoires in COVID-19. Study overall: Whether acute or convalescent, the COVID-19 samples came from the United States, Italy and Spain. The analysed material was cDNA or gDNA that came from T cells, B-cell-depleted T cells, or PBMCs.

Per the study methods: By means of reference gene primer amplification, nucleated cell counts were estimated. The protocol was immunoSEQ multiplex PCR, while the TCRdb copy is restricted to in-frame clones and leaves out a portion. V, J and clone size derive from that table, while D and trimming were established from the DNA sequence. The sample has some 97,000 clones, approximately 86% seen once. CDR1 is SGHDN and CDR2 is FVKESK in the germline V gene. V shed 0 bases and J shed 1 base, with 16 bases lying between them. This CDR3 is built from 18 residues. J is TRBJ1-5 and V is TRBV14; D may be TRBD1 (6 bases). The receptor was derived from a woman in her forties or fifties who had recovered from COVID-19. Material: PBMCs or T cells enriched from blood (not recorded which). Here the CDR3 DNA reads TGTGCCAGCAGCCAAGATCTTGTCAGGGGAACGAGCAATCAGCCCCAGCATTTT. Its protein is CASSQDLVRGTSNQPQHF. The variable domain in full, with the rest retrieved from reference TRBV14 and TRBJ1-5, is EAGVTQFPSHSVIEKGQTVTLRCDPISGHDNLYWYRRVMGKEIKFLLHFVKESKQDESGMPNNRFLAERTGGTYSTLKVQPAELEDSGVYFCASSQDLVRGTSNQPQHFGDGTRLSIL.